Listed below are T cell receptor beta chains from one sample, sequenced in a study of blood T cell repertoires in COVID-19. Sequencing was performed with immunoSEQ multiplex PCR; in TCRdb, only in-frame clones are kept and a portion is missing. The sample includes some 220,000 clones, about 83% of them seen just once. The sequenced material came from peripheral blood. The receptors derive from a woman aged 25-40 years with COVID-19, enrolled during active disease. Both conserved end residues are part of each CDR3. A D gene is named only where the DNA matches it firmly.

TRBD2,TRBJ2-7,TRBV7-2,TGTGCCAGCACTTCCAAATTAGCGGGAGACTCCTACGAGCAGTACTTC,CASTSKLAGDSYEQYF
TRBD2,TRBJ2-3,TRBV5-4,TGTGCCAGCAGCCCCTCTAGCGGGAGGGTGTTAGATACGCAGTATTTT,CASSPSSGRVLDTQYF
NA,TRBJ1-6,TRBV5-6,TGTGCCAGCAGCTTGTCTGTGACAAATATAGCGCCCCTCCACTTT,CASSLSVTNIAPLHF
NA,TRBJ2-1,TRBV5-1,TGCGCCAGCAGCCCGGGAACAGGGATCCCCTACAATGAGCAGTTCTTC,CASSPGTGIPYNEQFF
TRBD1,TRBJ2-3,TRBV3-1/TRBV3-2,TGTGCCAGCAGCCTCGGGCAGGGGGGCACAGATACGCAGTATTTT,CASSLGQGGTDTQYF
NA,TRBJ1-6,TRBV12-5,TGTGCTAGTGGTTTGGAGGGGGACTCACCCCTCCACTTT,CASGLEGDSPLHF
NA,TRBJ2-4,TRBV11-2,TGTGCCAGCAGCCAAGGACGACTTAGCGTGGCCAAAAACATTCAGTACTTC,CASSQGRLSVAKNIQYF
TRBD2,TRBJ2-3,TRBV2,TGTGCCAGCAGTGTGGGTAGCGGGGGGGCCTTTGCAACAGATACGCAGTATTTT,CASSVGSGGAFATDTQYF
TRBD1,TRBJ1-4,TRBV9,TGTGCCAGCAGCGTATTGGGGCAGGGGGAAGAAAAACTGTTTTTT,CASSVLGQGEEKLFF
TRBD1,TRBJ1-4,TRBV11-2,TGTGCCAGCAGCTTAGGCCTCGGGACAGCGGAAAAACTGTTTTTT,CASSLGLGTAEKLFF
NA,TRBJ1-1,TRBV2,TGTGCCAGCAAGCAACAGGGACCCACGGATGAAGCTTTCTTT,CASKQQGPTDEAFF
NA,TRBJ2-7,TRBV2,TGTGCCAGCAGTGATAACAACTACGAGCAGTACTTC,CASSDNNYEQYF
NA,TRBJ1-5,TRBV7-2,TGTGCCAGCAGCTTAGCGGGCGGGGATCAGCCCCAGCATTTT,CASSLAGGDQPQHF
TRBD1,TRBJ1-6,TRBV19,TGTGCCACCCAGGGACAGGGGGATTCACCCCTCCACTTT,CATQGQGDSPLHF
TRBD1,TRBJ1-2,TRBV30,TGTGCCTGGATTTCCACAGGGGTAGTCTATGGCTACACCTTC,CAWISTGVVYGYTF
NA,TRBJ1-6,TRBV19,TGTGCCAGTAGTACGACAGGCAATTCACCCCTCCACTTT,CASSTTGNSPLHF
NA,TRBJ2-1,TRBV7-2,TGTGCCAGCAGCTTTGGTCCCTTGAGCTCCTACAATGAGCAGTTCTTC,CASSFGPLSSYNEQFF
TRBD2,TRBJ2-1,TRBV7-7,TGTGCCAGCAGTTTTGGACTAGCGGGAGCGGATGAGCAGTTCTTC,CASSFGLAGADEQFF
TRBD2,TRBJ2-3,TRBV18,TGTGCCAGCTCACCGGTCGAGACTAGCGGCACAGATACGCAGTATTTT,CASSPVETSGTDTQYF
TRBD2,TRBJ2-3,TRBV7-9,TGTGCCAGCAGCTCACCGGGACTACCTAATACGCAGTATTTT,CASSSPGLPNTQYF
NA,TRBJ2-3,TRBV5-1,TGCGCCAGCTCCCGGGAGACTCGCTTCACAGATACGCAGTATTTT,CASSRETRFTDTQYF
NA,TRBJ1-5,TRBV5-1,TGCGCCAGCAGCTTGCAGGGGATGAGCAATCAGCCCCAGCATTTT,CASSLQGMSNQPQHF
NA,TRBJ2-1,TRBV7-9,TGTGCCAGCAGCTTATCTCTCCTGTACAATGAGCAGTTCTTC,CASSLSLLYNEQFF
NA,TRBJ2-3,TRBV27,TGTGCCAGCTGGGTTCCGGGAGCCACAGATACGCAGTATTTT,CASWVPGATDTQYF
NA,TRBJ2-7,TRBV9,TGTGCCAGCAGCTCAAGGGGGGGCGCGCAGTACTTC,CASSSRGGAQYF
TRBD1,TRBJ1-2,TRBV7-8,TGTGCCAGCAGCCCCCGGACAGGCAACTATGGCTACACCTTC,CASSPRTGNYGYTF
NA,TRBJ1-6,TRBV9,TGTGCCAGCAGCGTAGAACTAAACCCATCACCCCTCCACTTT,CASSVELNPSPLHF
NA,TRBJ1-2,TRBV4-2,TGTGCCAGCAGCCCTACGGGCACAGGGACACCCTCTAACTATGGCTACACCTTC,CASSPTGTGTPSNYGYTF